This entry lists 15 T cell receptor beta chains sequenced from one sample in a study of blood T cell repertoires in COVID-19. Data came from immunoSEQ multiplex PCR; TCRdb stores just in-frame clones and leaves some out. Here the sample spans 75,000 to 90,000 clones, around 91% being singletons. Sequencing input: peripheral blood. The receptors shown here come from a human donor in a cohort sampled during active COVID-19.

The J gene is TRBJ2-5, the V gene TRBV6-5, with D tentatively TRBD2 (7 bases). Germline-derived CDR1 and CDR2 are MNHEY and SVGAGI. V was clipped by 2 bases and J by 3 bases, with 16 bases between them. The CDR3 covers 16 residues. The CDR3 loop is CASSYGGALGKETQYF. CDR3 nucleotide sequence: TGTGCCAGCAGTTACGGGGGGGCCTTGGGTAAAGAGACCCAGTACTTC.

This chain links TRBV18 with TRBJ1-2, with 7 bases aligning to TRBD1. The CDR3 extends over 14 amino acids. J lost 4 bases, V lost 3 bases, and 5 bases had no gene match. Germline V CDR1 and CDR2: KGHSH, LQKENI. The CDR3 reads CASSPDRAVYGYTF. The CDR3 nucleotides read TGTGCCAGCTCACCCGACAGGGCGGTCTATGGCTACACCTTC.

This chain joins TRBV6-1 and TRBJ1-4; no clear D. Trimming cost V 2 bases and J 8 bases, with 15 bases left between them. Germline-derived CDR1 and CDR2 are MNHNS and SASEGT. The CDR3 is 15 amino acids. The CDR3 DNA reads TGTGCCAGCAGTGAAAATTCCGGGTCCTGGGAAAAACTGTTTTTT. Translation: CASSENSGSWEKLFF.

The chain is built from TRBV7-2 and TRBJ2-7; 10 bases line up with TRBD2. The CDR3 loop spans 15 amino acids. The germline V gene encodes CDR1 SGHTA and CDR2 FQGNSA. Trimming cost V 2 bases and J 5 bases; bases outside gene matches: 6. The CDR3 DNA is TGTGCCAGCAGCTTATGGAGCGGGGGGGCCCACGAGCAGTACTTC. This gives the protein CASSLWSGGAHEQYF.

This chain joins TRBV19 and TRBJ2-3, with 7 bases identical to TRBD1. Germline CDR1 reads LNHDA; CDR2 reads SQIVND (reference sequence). The CDR3 runs 14 residues. With V trimmed by 3 bases and J by 4 bases, 4 bases remained unmatched. The CDR3, as DNA: TGTGCCAGTAGTATGAGGGGGCACGCAGATACGCAGTATTTT. It codes for CASSMRGHADTQYF.

The rearrangement joins TRBV2 to TRBJ2-7; the D gene is possibly TRBD1 (5 bases). Germline assignment: CDR1 SNHLY and CDR2 FYNNEI. The CDR3 runs to 12 residues. Trimming removed 4 bases at V and 3 bases at J, with 7 bases between. The CDR3 bases are TGTGCCAGCAGTGGACAGTACTACGAGCAGTACTTC. This translates into CASSGQYYEQYF.

This clone is judged medium-sized. The chain recombines TRBV4-3 with TRBJ2-5; 7 bases line up with TRBD1. The V gene's germline CDR1 is LGHNA and CDR2 YSLEER. This CDR3 spans 15 amino acids. With V trimmed by 3 bases and J by 5 bases, 9 bases remained unmatched. The CDR3 DNA sequence: TGCGCCAGCAGCCAGGACGAGGGACAGTTGGAGACCCAGTACTTC. The encoded protein is CASSQDEGQLETQYF.

This chain connects TRBV27 to TRBJ2-1, with D tentatively TRBD1 (6 bases). V shed 0 bases and J shed 3 bases, with 12 bases lying between them. Germline CDR1 is MNHEY and CDR2 is SMNVEV (reference sequence). The CDR3 is 16 residues long. CDR3 loop: CASSLSPQGNYNEQFF. CDR3 DNA: TGTGCCAGCAGTTTATCTCCCCAGGGGAACTACAATGAGCAGTTCTTC.

This chain joins TRBV2 and TRBJ1-4; D possibly corresponds to TRBD1 (5 bases). CDR3 length: 14 residues. V gave up 9 bases and J gave up 4 bases, with 15 bases separating them. In germline, CDR1 is SNHLY, CDR2 FYNNEI. CDR3 in DNA: TGTGCCAGGACGACAGCCCCTGGTAATGAAAAACTGTTTTTT. This codes for CARTTAPGNEKLFF.

This clone was found once. The rearrangement links TRBV7-3 to TRBJ2-1, with D possibly TRBD2 on 5 matching bases. The CDR3 extends over 13 amino acids. Between the trimmed V and J ends, which lost 2 bases and 9 bases, there was a span of 11 bases. Germline V lookup: CDR1 SGHTA, CDR2 FQGTGA. The CDR3 region is CASSLGGYGEQFF. The CDR3 nucleotides are TGTGCCAGCAGCTTAGGCGGGTACGGTGAGCAGTTCTTC.

The chain joins TRBV19 to TRBJ1-3; 8 bases match TRBD1. V trimming: 7 bases; J trimming: 3 bases; junction bases outside the gene matches: 11. The CDR3 runs 16 residues. Germline-derived CDR1 and CDR2 are LNHDA and SQIVND (reference sequence). The CDR3 spells CASTIRGTGVGNTIYF. In nucleotides, the CDR3 is TGTGCCAGTACCATCAGAGGGACAGGAGTTGGAAACACCATATATTTT. Supplemented by reference TRBV19 and TRBJ1-3, the full variable domain reads DGGITQSPKYLFRKEGQNVTLSCEQNLNHDAMYWYRQDPGQGLRLIYYSQIVNDFQKGDIAEGYSVSREKKESFPLTVTSAQKNPTAFYLCASTIRGTGVGNTIYFGEGSWLTVV.

The CDR3 DNA reads TGCAGTGCCCCGGTGAACACTGAAGCTTTCTTT. Amino acids: CSAPVNTEAFF. The rearrangement links TRBV20-1 to TRBJ1-1; D ambiguous. Per the germline V gene, CDR1 is DFQATT and CDR2 is SNEGSKA (reference sequence). This CDR3 is built from 11 residues. Trimming cost V 6 bases and J 0 bases, with 5 bases left between them.

The rearrangement links TRBV19 to TRBJ1-2, with D perhaps TRBD1 (5 bases). Trimming removed 3 bases at V and 2 bases at J, with 16 bases between. Per germline, CDR1 LNHDA and CDR2 SQIVND (reference sequence). The CDR3 totals 16 residues. CDR3 nucleotide sequence: TGTGCCAGTAGTATTGGGGGAGGAGGGTTGAACTATGGCTACACCTTC. Its protein is CASSIGGGGLNYGYTF.

The V and J genes are TRBV30 and TRBJ2-1; 10 nucleotides match TRBD2. Germline values: CDR1 GTSNPN, CDR2 SVGIG (reference sequence). The J segment lost 6 bases and the V segment lost 8 bases, leaving 10 bases of the junction unmatched. The CDR3 contains 14 residues. CDR3 protein: CAALLGLAVNEQFF. CDR3 nucleotides: TGTGCCGCCCTCTTAGGACTAGCGGTCAATGAGCAGTTCTTC.

The V call is TRBV4-3, the J call TRBJ1-4; D might be TRBD1 (5 bases). CDR1 LGHNA and CDR2 YSLEER come from the germline V gene. CDR3 size: 17 residues. Trimming removed 1 base from V and 8 bases from J, with 20 bases in between. The CDR3 protein is CASSQGPWRRRQEKLFF. The CDR3, as DNA: TGCGCCAGCAGCCAAGGCCCCTGGCGGCGCCGACAGGAAAAACTGTTTTTT.